What follows describes a single T cell receptor (beta chain). What it binds is unknown. Sample time point: blood 4 weeks post-SBRT, at nephrectomy. As to treatment: 15 Gy SBRT to primary tumor, nephrectomy 4 weeks later. Nephrectomy followed 15 Gy stereotactic body radiation by 4 weeks. This specimen belongs to a study of radiation and T cells in renal cell carcinoma. Study results and limitations: No pretreatment tumor biopsies were available for baseline clonotypes. In blood, top tumor clones expanded by 2 weeks, shrinking by 4.

The germline CDR1 and CDR2 sequences are SGHRS and YFSETQ. The ends were cut back, 3 bases at V and 4 bases at J, with 17 bases in the middle. The CDR3 extends over 16 amino acids. Here immunoSEQ multiplex PCR was the method, and the copy in TCRdb shows in-frame clones only, minus some. The table records around 180,000 clones, about 88% of them present only once. Sequencing used blood, obtained from a patient whose treatment included radiotherapy and nephrectomy. The receptor was derived from a woman between 50 and 59 years old with renal cell carcinoma. The chain links TRBV5-1 to TRBJ2-1; D is undetermined. CDR3 sequence: CASSSGTTDRYNEQFF. The CDR3 DNA reads TGCGCCAGCAGCTCTGGAACAACTGACCGATACAATGAGCAGTTCTTC.